The entry below gives a single T cell receptor beta chain sequence along with its context. Using immunoSEQ multiplex PCR, the repertoire was profiled, and TCRdb retains in-frame clones only, with some absent. The table lists about 170,000 clones, approximately 90% of them singletons, with around 11% in the top ten. CDR1 is SGHVS and CDR2 is FQNEAQ in the germline V gene. V lost 8 bases to trimming and J lost 6 bases, with 15 bases between them. This CDR3 contains 13 residues. This sample was taken from a study of control samples from healthy donors and cancer patients. The source is a man aged 25 to 45 in good health. The chain carries TRBV7-8 and TRBJ2-3; D is perhaps TRBD2 (5 bases). Sequencing input: blood. This chain's CDR3 is CASGRAVRDTQYF. The CDR3 bases are TGTGCCAGCGGAAGAGCGGTCCGGGATACGCAGTATTTT.